The 12 T cell receptor beta chains presented below share a single source sample, sequenced in a study of cytomegalovirus exposure and HLA in healthy donors. Profiling relied on immunoSEQ multiplex PCR, and the TCRdb table lists in-frame clones only, not all of them. In the table there are about 200,000 clones, about 81% of which are singletons. Input material: PBMCs. The receptors originated from a woman aged 30 to 39 in good health and CMV-seronegative.

The chain recombines TRBV6-5 with TRBJ2-7, with TRBD2 matching over 9 bases. Germline CDR1 is MNHEY and CDR2 is SVGAGI. CDR3 length equals 15 residues. Trimming removed 1 base from V and 1 base from J; junction bases left unmatched: 2. In nucleotides, the CDR3 is TGTGCCAGCAGTTACTATAGCGGGAGTTCCTACGAGCAGTACTTC. Protein product: CASSYYSGSSYEQYF.

CDR3 DNA: TGTGCCATCAGTGGGCAGGGGGGTACCACTGAAGCTTTCTTT. This gives the protein CAISGQGGTTEAFF. V is TRBV10-3 and J is TRBJ1-1; TRBD1 agrees at 7 bases. Germline lookup yields CDR1 ENHRY and CDR2 SYGVKD. CDR3 length equals 14 residues. The V gene end was trimmed by 4 bases and the J gene end by 4 bases; junction bases not matched to a gene: 6.

This clone has a handful of counts. V and J are TRBV4-1 and TRBJ1-1; maybe TRBD1 (5 bases). Trimming took 1 base from V and 0 from J, leaving 9 bases between them. The germline CDR1 and CDR2 sequences are MGHRA and YSYEKL. The CDR3 is 15 amino acids. The chain's CDR3 is CASSQAGAMNTEAFF. In DNA form, the CDR3 reads TGCGCCAGCAGCCAAGCTGGGGCCATGAACACTGAAGCTTTCTTT.

There are a few counts of this clone. This rearrangement joins TRBV14 to TRBJ2-7, with D perhaps TRBD1 (5 bases). The V gene's germline CDR1 is SGHDN and CDR2 FVKESK. V lost 4 bases, J lost 6 bases, and 13 bases lay in between. This CDR3 is 13 amino acids long. CDR3 loop: CASSPDSPGEQYF. CDR3 coding DNA: TGTGCCAGCAGCCCCGACAGTCCTGGCGAGCAGTACTTC.

The V gene is TRBV5-1, the J gene TRBJ1-2; D is possibly TRBD1 (5 bases). CDR1 and CDR2 (germline): SGHRS, YFSETQ. This CDR3 is 15 amino acids long. Trimming cost V 0 bases and J 0 bases, with 9 bases left between them. This CDR3 is CASSLVTATNYGYTF. Here the CDR3 DNA reads TGCGCCAGCAGCTTGGTGACAGCGACTAACTATGGCTACACCTTC.

In regard to this clone: The junction departs from germline at one end; a sequencing error may be responsible. The same CDR3 also results from other DNA sequences found in this sample. The V call is TRBV6-5, the J call TRBJ2-4, with 8 bases that match TRBD2. The germline CDR1 and CDR2 sequences are MNHEY and SVGAGI. This CDR3 is built from 14 residues. For the CDR3, the DNA is TGTGCCAGCAGTCGAGGACTAGCCGAAAACATTCAGTACTTC. Translating gives CASSRGLAENIQYF.

This clone was seen only once. This chain connects TRBV7-9 to TRBJ2-3; the match to TRBD2 covers 13 bases. Looked up from germline, CDR1 is SEHNR and CDR2 is FQNEAQ (reference sequence). The CDR3 consists of 16 residues. Trimming cost V 10 bases and J 6 bases; bases outside gene matches: 13. CDR3: CAIRNGLAGVYDTQYF. The CDR3, as DNA: TGTGCCATAAGGAACGGACTAGCGGGAGTGTATGATACGCAGTATTTT.

The V call is TRBV6-1, the J call TRBJ1-5; D is unclear. The CDR3 sequence is 15 residues long. Germline values: CDR1 MNHNS, CDR2 SASEGT. V was cut by 3 bases and J by 0 bases, with 9 bases left in between. The CDR3 loop reads CASSERRISNQPQHF. In DNA, the CDR3 is TGTGCCAGCAGTGAGAGGAGGATTAGCAATCAGCCCCAGCATTTT.

This CDR3 is CASSVARQGEHGYTF. The CDR3 DNA is TGTGCCAGCAGCGTAGCTCGACAGGGGGAGCATGGCTACACCTTC. The V and J genes are TRBV9 and TRBJ1-2; 9 nucleotides align to TRBD1. The V segment lost 0 bases and the J segment 6 bases; nucleotides outside the gene matches: 6. The length of the CDR3 is 15 residues. Germline V CDR1 and CDR2: SGDLS, YYNGEE.

The chain couples TRBV7-9 to TRBJ1-1; D gene unclear. Germline CDR1 and CDR2: SEHNR and FQNEAQ (reference sequence). Trimming left V 10 bases short and J 3 bases short, with 9 bases between. This CDR3 has 11 residues. CDR3 sequence: CATVQDTEAFF. The CDR3 region has the DNA TGTGCCACGGTTCAGGACACTGAAGCTTTCTTT.

This clone has only one observation. This chain uses TRBV27 with TRBJ1-2; possible D gene TRBD1, 5 bases. Trimming left V 0 bases short and J 3 bases short, with 8 bases between. CDR3 length: 14 amino acids. Per germline, CDR1 MNHEY and CDR2 SMNVEV (reference sequence). Here the CDR3 reads CASSLSSRDYGYTF. In DNA form, the CDR3 reads TGTGCCAGCAGTTTATCGAGCAGGGACTATGGCTACACCTTC.

The V and J genes are TRBV27 and TRBJ2-3; TRBD2 is a possible D gene (6 bases). The CDR3 runs 15 residues. Looked up from germline, CDR1 is MNHEY and CDR2 is SMNVEV (reference sequence). The V gene lost 8 bases and the J gene lost 1 base, with 16 bases spanning the gap. The CDR3 DNA reads as TGTGCCAGCTCCCTTGGGGGACTCCGCACAGATACGCAGTATTTT. Translation: CASSLGGLRTDTQYF.